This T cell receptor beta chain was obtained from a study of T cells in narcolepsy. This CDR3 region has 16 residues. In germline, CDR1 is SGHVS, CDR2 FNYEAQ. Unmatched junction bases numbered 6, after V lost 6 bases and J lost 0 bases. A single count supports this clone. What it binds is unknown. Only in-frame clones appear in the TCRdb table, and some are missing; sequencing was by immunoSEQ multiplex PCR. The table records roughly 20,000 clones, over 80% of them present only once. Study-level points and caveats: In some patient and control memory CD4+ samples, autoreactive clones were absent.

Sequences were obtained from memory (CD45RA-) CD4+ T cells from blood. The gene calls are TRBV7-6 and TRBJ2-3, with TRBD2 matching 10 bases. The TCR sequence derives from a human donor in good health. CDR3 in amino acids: CASSLNSGGSTDTQYF. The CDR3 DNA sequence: TGTGCCAGCAGTCTTAATAGCGGGGGGAGCACAGATACGCAGTATTTT.